The 31 T cell receptor beta chains below were found in one sample sequenced in a study of Ad26.COV2.S vaccination and SARS-CoV-2 variants (dated by TCRdb to the early 2020s). Library creation used the immunoSEQ multiplex PCR assay. TCRdb holds this immuneACCESS table with in-frame rearrangements only. Some clones are missing; in checked studies, unresolved V genes explain under half, and the rest has no known cause. The sample records roughly 350,000 clones, 86% of which are singletons. The ten largest make up 9.5% to 12% of the sample. This sample's treatment or condition label indicates: 15 to 20 received Ad26.COV2.S at low or high dose, single or two shots; several received placebo; per-sample allocation not given. For vaccine and placebo recipients, repertoires were sequenced using samples collected on day 63 after the first injection. Material: peripheral blood, obtained in a trial of Ad26.COV2.S vaccine versus placebo. These receptor sequences come from a person aged 18-65 years who received the Ad26.COV2.S COVID-19 vaccine or a placebo.

CDR3 coding DNA: TGTGCCACCAGCAGAGATCTAGGTGGCTTAAAAGCTGAAGCTTTCTTT. Encoded protein: CATSRDLGGLKAEAFF. The J gene is TRBJ1-1, the V gene TRBV15; D is uncertain. With 0 bases removed from V and 6 bases from J, the gap between germline ends came to 17 bases. The germline gives CDR1 LNHNV, CDR2 YYDKDF (reference sequence). This CDR3 contains 16 residues.

The chain combines TRBV29-1 with TRBJ2-1, with D unresolved. This CDR3 region has 13 residues. Germline V gene data show CDR1 as SQVTM and CDR2 as ANQGSEA. The germline V and J ends were trimmed by 3 bases and 2 bases, with 8 bases remaining between them. CDR3 protein: CSVDGQTYNEQFF. The CDR3 DNA reads as TGCAGCGTTGATGGGCAAACCTACAATGAGCAGTTCTTC.

V is TRBV4-3 and J is TRBJ2-7, with D perhaps matching TRBD1 (6 bases). V lost 0 bases and J 3 bases, leaving 18 bases between the germline ends. The CDR3 has 17 residues. The V gene's germline CDR1 is LGHNA and CDR2 YSLEER. CDR3 amino acids: CASSQDVDSQGLYEQYF. The DNA of the CDR3 is TGCGCCAGCAGCCAAGACGTGGACAGTCAAGGCCTCTACGAGCAGTACTTC.

The CDR3 spells CASSWTSRSSYNEQFF. In DNA form, the CDR3 reads TGTGCCAGCAGTTGGACGTCCCGAAGCTCCTACAATGAGCAGTTCTTC. This chain joins TRBV6-5 and TRBJ2-1; no clear D. With 4 bases removed from V and 0 bases from J, the gap between germline ends came to 13 bases. Germline CDR1 is MNHEY and CDR2 is SVGAGI. The CDR3 contains 16 residues.

The chain joins TRBV7-2 to TRBJ2-1; D is uncertain. Germline V gene sequence: CDR1 SGHTA, CDR2 FQGNSA. There are 15 residues in the CDR3. V was cut by 6 bases and J by 2 bases, with 14 bases left in between. The CDR3 bases are TGTGCCAGCAGTTCCAGGCACGGCGCCTACAATGAGCAGTTCTTC. Protein sequence: CASSSRHGAYNEQFF.

In this sample, this clone turned up a few times. The chain uses TRBV4-3 and TRBJ1-1; D remains unclear. CDR3 length: 14 amino acids. In germline, CDR1 is LGHNA, CDR2 YSLEER. The ends were cut back, 4 bases at V and 11 bases at J, with 20 bases in the middle. This CDR3 is CASSPMTQSRNAFF. As DNA, the CDR3 is TGCGCCAGCAGCCCCATGACTCAATCTCGTAATGCTTTCTTT.

The CDR3 reads CASSSGAVPRYSNQPQHF. The CDR3 DNA is TGTGCCAGCAGTTCAGGGGCAGTCCCAAGATATAGCAATCAGCCCCAGCATTTT. This chain links TRBV28 with TRBJ1-5; possible D gene TRBD1, 6 bases. CDR1 and CDR2 (germline): MDHEN, SYDVKM. This CDR3 region has 18 residues. V gave up 4 bases and J gave up 0 bases, with 19 bases separating them.

The J gene is TRBJ1-1, the V gene TRBV12-5, with no clear D. The V gene lost 7 bases and the J gene lost 0 bases, with 3 bases spanning the gap. This CDR3 comprises 11 residues. Germline V CDR1 and CDR2: LGHNT, FRNRAP. Here the CDR3 reads CASAMNTEAFF. CDR3 coding DNA: TGTGCTAGTGCTATGAACACTGAAGCTTTCTTT.

The rearrangement joins TRBV18 to TRBJ2-2; perhaps TRBD1 as D (5 bases). Trimming shortened V by 2 bases and J by 7 bases, and 14 bases separated the two germline ends. The CDR3 has 15 amino acids. Germline V lookup: CDR1 KGHSH, CDR2 LQKENI. The CDR3 protein is CASSPRQGENGELFF. CDR3 nucleotide sequence: TGTGCCAGCTCACCAAGGCAGGGTGAGAACGGGGAGCTGTTTTTT.

The V and J genes are TRBV28 and TRBJ2-1; no clear D gene. This CDR3 spans 14 amino acids. Germline CDR1 is MDHEN and CDR2 is SYDVKM. V lost 3 bases and J lost 9, with 15 bases in between. As DNA, the CDR3 is TGTGCCAGCAGTTTTCTCTTTCGGCAGTTTGAGCAGTTCTTC. Its translation: CASSFLFRQFEQFF.

This chain links TRBV2 with TRBJ1-5; 7 bases align to TRBD1. The CDR3 runs 14 residues. Trimming cost V 10 bases and J 3 bases; bases outside gene matches: 9. Germline V gene data show CDR1 as SNHLY and CDR2 as FYNNEI. For the CDR3, the DNA is TGTGCCATACGGACAGGCGATATCAATCAGCCCCAGCATTTT. Its protein is CAIRTGDINQPQHF.

The chain couples TRBV14 to TRBJ1-2; TRBD1 is a possible D gene (6 bases). This CDR3 has 15 amino acids. CDR1 is SGHDN and CDR2 is FVKESK in the germline V gene. Trimming removed 8 bases from V and 0 bases from J, with 16 bases in between. CDR3 region: CASLTKRGSNYGYTF. CDR3 bases: TGTGCCAGCCTAACCAAAAGGGGGTCTAACTATGGCTACACCTTC.

In its sample, this clone was seen once. CDR3: CASSPIGVDNEQFF. In DNA form, the CDR3 reads TGTGCCAGCAGCCCAATAGGGGTAGATAATGAGCAGTTCTTC. The rearrangement links TRBV25-1 to TRBJ2-1; a possible D gene is TRBD1 (5 bases). Trimming shortened V by 6 bases and J by 7 bases, and 16 bases separated the two germline ends. This CDR3 is 14 amino acids long. In germline, CDR1 is MGHDK, CDR2 SYGVNS.

The chain employs TRBV5-1 and TRBJ2-2; 7 bases fit TRBD1. Trimming removed 4 bases from V and 0 bases from J; junction bases left unmatched: 3. This CDR3 spans 15 amino acids. Germline V gene lookup returns CDR1 SGHRS and CDR2 YFSETQ. CDR3 sequence reads: CASSGTVANTGELFF. CDR3 nucleotide sequence: TGCGCCAGCAGCGGGACAGTCGCGAACACCGGGGAGCTGTTTTTT.

The V gene is TRBV7-2, the J gene TRBJ2-3; D not certain. Germline assignment: CDR1 SGHTA and CDR2 FQGNSA. V shed 4 bases and J shed 6 bases, with 11 bases lying between them. CDR3 size: 13 residues. CDR3 DNA sequence: TGTGCCAGCAGCTCGGCACGCTGGGATACGCAGTATTTT. This codes for CASSSARWDTQYF.

This sequence joins TRBV4-2 and TRBJ2-1, with 9 positions matching TRBD2. V shed 5 bases, J shed 4 bases, and the junction held 9 bases outside the gene matches. CDR3 length: 16 residues. Per germline, CDR1 LGHNA and CDR2 YNFKEQ. For the CDR3, the DNA is TGTGCCAGCAGCTTCCCTGGCGGGGGGGGGTACAATGAGCAGTTCTTC. It is translated as CASSFPGGGGYNEQFF.

The chain carries TRBV6-2 or TRBV6-3 and TRBJ1-5; tentative D call: TRBD1 (6 bases). CDR1 MNHEY and CDR2 SVGEGT come from the germline V gene. V was shortened by 4 bases and J by 0 bases, with 13 bases between the two germline ends. CDR3 length: 16 amino acids. The CDR3 sequence is CASSFPDSYSNQPQHF. CDR3 DNA sequence: TGTGCCAGCAGTTTCCCGGACAGTTATAGCAATCAGCCCCAGCATTTT.

This clone was seen a single time. This rearrangement joins TRBV29-1 to TRBJ2-5, with D unclear. The germline CDR1 and CDR2 sequences are SQVTM and ANQGSEA. The CDR3 covers 12 residues. The germline V and J ends were trimmed by 0 bases and 5 bases, with 7 bases remaining between them. CDR3 nucleotides: TGCAGCGTTGAAGAGTTATCGGAGACCCAGTACTTC. It yields the protein CSVEELSETQYF.

The rearrangement links TRBV24-1 to TRBJ2-3; D remains ambiguous. The germline V and J ends were trimmed by 3 bases and 4 bases, with 10 bases remaining between them. This CDR3 is 14 amino acids long. Per the germline V gene, CDR1 is KGHDR and CDR2 is SFDVKD. The CDR3 reads CATSDTINPDTQYF. The CDR3 DNA is TGTGCCACCAGTGATACCATTAATCCAGATACGCAGTATTTT.

The chain carries TRBV7-2 and TRBJ1-2, with 7 nucleotides matching TRBD1. CDR1 and CDR2 (germline): SGHTA, FQGNSA. V gave up 3 bases and J gave up 2 bases; unmatched junction bases: 6. This CDR3 has 15 amino acids. The CDR3 region is CASSFRGGQNYGYTF. The CDR3 DNA follows: TGTGCCAGCAGCTTCAGGGGGGGACAGAACTATGGCTACACCTTC.

J is TRBJ1-1 and V is TRBV9; D ambiguous. The germline gives CDR1 SGDLS, CDR2 YYNGEE. This CDR3 spans 14 amino acids. V lost 4 bases, J lost 1 base, and 11 bases lay in between. The CDR3 protein is CASSPLGGNTEAFF. In DNA form, the CDR3 reads TGTGCCAGCAGCCCTCTCGGCGGGAACACTGAAGCTTTCTTT.

This clone counts as large. The chain joins TRBV5-1 to TRBJ2-7, with D hard to call. This CDR3 has 12 amino acids. The germline CDR1 and CDR2 sequences are SGHRS and YFSETQ. With 4 bases removed from V and 3 bases from J, the gap between germline ends came to 8 bases. In nucleotides, the CDR3 is TGCGCCAGCAGCGTTGGAAACTACGAGCAGTACTTC. It is translated as CASSVGNYEQYF. The entire variable domain, with the rest obtained from reference TRBV5-1 and TRBJ2-7, is as follows: KAGVTQTPRYLIKTRGQQVTLSCSPISGHRSVSWYQQTPGQGLQFLFEYFSETQRNKGNFPGRFSGRQFSNSRSEMNVSTLELGDSALYLCASSVGNYEQYFGPGTRLTVT.

This clone was observed a single time. This rearrangement joins TRBV4-1 to TRBJ2-7; 8 bases are shared with TRBD2. The germline V gene encodes CDR1 MGHRA and CDR2 YSYEKL. CDR3 length equals 16 residues. J lost 3 bases, V lost 4 bases, and 11 bases had no gene match. CDR3 loop: CASSPGPAGGNYEQYF. The CDR3, as DNA: TGCGCCAGCAGCCCCGGGCCCGCGGGGGGAAACTACGAGCAGTACTTC.

The genes are TRBV5-1 and TRBJ2-3; TRBD1 is a possible D gene (5 bases). Trimming removed 9 bases from V and 5 bases from J, with 16 bases in between. CDR1 SGHRS and CDR2 YFSETQ come from the germline V gene. This CDR3 is 13 amino acids long. CDR3 in DNA: TGCGCCACGAAGAGCAGGGCTGGAGATACGCAGTATTTT. Residues: CATKSRAGDTQYF.

The V gene is TRBV5-1, the J gene TRBJ2-7; D might be TRBD1 or TRBD2, each matching 5 bases. V lost 4 bases, J lost 3 bases, and 17 bases lay in between. The CDR3 has 15 residues. CDR1 is SGHRS and CDR2 is YFSETQ in the germline V gene. In nucleotides, the CDR3 is TGCGCCAGCAGCCAAACCGGGACGCATATCTACGAGCAGTACTTC. This translates into CASSQTGTHIYEQYF.

This chain joins TRBV7-6 and TRBJ2-1; 8 nucleotides line up with TRBD2. The J segment lost 4 bases and the V segment lost 2 bases, leaving 4 bases of the junction unmatched. The CDR3 totals 15 residues. In germline, CDR1 is SGHVS, CDR2 FNYEAQ. In nucleotides, the CDR3 is TGTGCCAGCAGCTTAAGCCTAGCGGGTTACAATGAGCAGTTCTTC. Its protein is CASSLSLAGYNEQFF. The full variable domain, in which reference TRBV7-6 and TRBJ2-1 provide the parts outside the CDR3, is GAGVSQSPRYKVTKRGQDVALRCDPISGHVSLYWYRQALGQGPEFLTYFNYEAQQDKSGLPNDRFSAERPEGSISTLTIQRTEQRDSAMYRCASSLSLAGYNEQFFGPGTRLTVL.

The chain joins TRBV5-5 to TRBJ1-4; 9 bases map to TRBD1. The germline gives CDR1 SGHKS, CDR2 YYEKEE (reference sequence). The CDR3 consists of 15 residues. The V gene end was trimmed by 4 bases and the J gene end by 5 bases; junction bases not matched to a gene: 6. Written as DNA, the CDR3 is TGTGCCAGCAGCACGCCAGACAGGGGGAATGAAAAACTGTTTTTT. It translates to CASSTPDRGNEKLFF.

The chain uses TRBV3-1 (or the pseudogene TRBV3-2) and TRBJ2-6; 7 bases line up with TRBD1. The germline CDR1 and CDR2 sequences are LGHDT and YNNKEL (reference sequence). V dropped 4 bases and J dropped 0; count of bases not matched to a gene: 15. The length of the CDR3 is 20 residues. The CDR3 DNA reads TGTGCCAGCAGCCTTGATCTACGTAGGACAGGCTGCTCTGGGGCCAACGTCCTGACTTTC. Protein: CASSLDLRRTGCSGANVLTF.

This clone showed up just a few times. The rearrangement uses TRBV5-4 and TRBJ2-2, with D uncertain. The germline V gene encodes CDR1 SGHNT and CDR2 YYREEE (reference sequence). The ends were cut back, 1 base at V and 6 bases at J, with 13 bases in the middle. CDR3 length equals 15 residues. The CDR3 spells CASSLLFKGPGELFF. The CDR3 DNA is TGTGCCAGCAGCTTGCTTTTCAAAGGGCCCGGGGAGCTGTTTTTT.

The DNA for the CDR3 is TGTGCCAGCAGCCGAGGGACTAGCGCCAGCTACGAGCAGTACTTC. It specifies CASSRGTSASYEQYF. The chain is built from TRBV7-8 and TRBJ2-7; 10 nucleotides align to TRBD2. The CDR3 has 15 amino acids. Trimming took 5 bases from V and 3 from J; bases not matched to a gene: 7. The germline V gene has CDR1 SGHVS and CDR2 FQNEAQ.

The chain carries TRBV6-5 and TRBJ2-3; D may be TRBD2 (6 bases). Trimming removed 6 bases from V and 4 bases from J, with 11 bases in between. Germline CDR1 is MNHEY and CDR2 is SVGAGI. CDR3 size: 13 residues. The CDR3, as DNA: TGTGCCAGCAGGGTCGGAGGGGCAGATACGCAGTATTTT. The encoded protein is CASRVGGADTQYF.